This T cell receptor beta chain derives from a study of vaccination and CD4 T cells after COVID-19. Whole-study context: Blood was drawn a median around 71 days post second dose, range 14 to 241.

Stated treatment: approximately nine-day PBMC culture with coronavirus spike peptide pools or control peptides (ViraFEST assay). Those CD4+ T cells from the unexposed donor predate the COVID-19 pandemic (2011-2018). With peptide pools, ViraFEST first expanded antigen-specific T cells and afterwards sequenced their TCRs. Trimming pared 3 bases from V and 2 bases from J, leaving 7 bases between. This CDR3 is 12 amino acids long. Germline V gives CDR1 DFQATT, CDR2 SNEGSKA (reference sequence). Within the sample, this clonotype is medium-sized. What it binds is not known. At the Johns Hopkins FTIC core, DNA taken from cultured CD4+ T cells was sequenced by way of the Oncomine TCR Beta short-read assay. TCRdb re-called the PCR reads with MiXCR, one entry per CDR3 protein. The data hold approximately 5,700 distinct CDR3 sequences, with 25% to 30% observed a single time.

The V and J genes are TRBV20-1 and TRBJ1-1, with D uncertain. The clonotype comes from a human donor in good health. The sequenced material came from CD4+ T cells from blood, cultured in vitro. The CDR3 sequence: CSASNGNTEAFF. The CDR3, as DNA: TGCAGTGCTAGTAACGGTAACACTGAAGCTTTCTTT.